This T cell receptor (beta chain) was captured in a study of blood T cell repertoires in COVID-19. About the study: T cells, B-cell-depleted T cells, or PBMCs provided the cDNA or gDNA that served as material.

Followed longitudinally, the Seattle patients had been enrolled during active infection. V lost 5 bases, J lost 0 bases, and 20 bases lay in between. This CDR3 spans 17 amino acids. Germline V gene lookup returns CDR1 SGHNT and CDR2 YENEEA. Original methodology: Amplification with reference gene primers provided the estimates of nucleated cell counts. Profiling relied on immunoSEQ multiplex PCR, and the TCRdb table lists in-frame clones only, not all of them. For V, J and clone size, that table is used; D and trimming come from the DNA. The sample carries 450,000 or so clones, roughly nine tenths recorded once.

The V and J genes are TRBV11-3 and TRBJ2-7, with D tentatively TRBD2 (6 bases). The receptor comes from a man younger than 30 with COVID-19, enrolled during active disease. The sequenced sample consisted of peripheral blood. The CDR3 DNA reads TGTGCCAGCAGCCCTTTCTCGGCTAGCGCCTCCTCCTACGAGCAGTACTTC. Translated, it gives CASSPFSASASSYEQYF.